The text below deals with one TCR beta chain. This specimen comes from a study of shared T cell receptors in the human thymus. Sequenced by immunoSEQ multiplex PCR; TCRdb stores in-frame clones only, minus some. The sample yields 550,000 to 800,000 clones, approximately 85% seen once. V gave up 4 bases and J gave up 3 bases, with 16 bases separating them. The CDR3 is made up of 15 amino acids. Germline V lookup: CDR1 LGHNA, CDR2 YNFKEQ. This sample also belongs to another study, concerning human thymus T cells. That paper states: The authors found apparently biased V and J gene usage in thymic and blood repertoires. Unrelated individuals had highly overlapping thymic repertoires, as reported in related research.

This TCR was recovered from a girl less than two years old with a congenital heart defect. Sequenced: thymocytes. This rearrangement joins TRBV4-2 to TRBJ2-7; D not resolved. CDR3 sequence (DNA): TGTGCCAGCAGCCCAAGAGGTGGAAAGATCTACGAGCAGTACTTC. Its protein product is CASSPRGGKIYEQYF.